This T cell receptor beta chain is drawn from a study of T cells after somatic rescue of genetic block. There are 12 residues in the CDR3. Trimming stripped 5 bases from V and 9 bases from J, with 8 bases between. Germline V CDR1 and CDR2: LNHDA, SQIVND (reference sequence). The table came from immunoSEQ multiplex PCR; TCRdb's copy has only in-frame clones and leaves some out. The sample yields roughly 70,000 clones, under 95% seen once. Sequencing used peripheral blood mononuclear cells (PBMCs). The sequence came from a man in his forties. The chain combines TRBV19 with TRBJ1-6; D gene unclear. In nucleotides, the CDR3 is TGTGCCAGTAGTCCAGAGGGTTCACCCCTCCACTTT. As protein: CASSPEGSPLHF.